This TCR beta chain was captured in a study of radiotherapy plus CTLA-4 blockade in lung cancer (dated 2018 in TCRdb). In the study overall: Objective responses were observed in approximately 17% of enrolled patients, and disease control was achieved in approximately 30%.

The library was generated by the immunoSEQ multiplex PCR assay. In its TCRdb copy, this immuneACCESS table keeps in-frame sequences only and misses some clones. Where compared with another copy, unresolved V genes explain less than half of these, and the others have no known cause. A total of around 40,000 clones appear in this sample, about 70% of them only once. Of the sample, around a tenth is held by the ten largest clones. Results the study describes overall, beyond this receptor: The strongest predictors of response were reported to be early dynamic shifts in blood T cell clones along with a rise in serum interferon-beta following radiation. After treatment with radiotherapy and ipilimumab, TCR clones that originated in tumors expanded in peripheral blood.

For this clone: It lacks a known antigen. No base-level quality is on record; no much larger clone is a single base apart. Additional DNA sequences in this sample encode the identical CDR3.

The study evaluated CTLA-4 blockade (ipilimumab) given together with focal radiation therapy in patients who had chemo-refractory metastatic non-small-cell lung cancer. The specimen was peripheral blood, collected from a patient treated with radiotherapy plus ipilimumab. The origin of this receptor is a human donor with non-small cell lung cancer who had stable disease on radiotherapy plus ipilimumab.

The CDR3 has the sequence CASSLLTDTQYF. The nucleotides are TGTGCCAGCAGTCTACTCACAGATACGCAGTATTTT. The V and J segments used are TRBV2 and TRBJ2-3, with the D gene uncertain. V and J lose 5 bases and 2 bases, and a span of 5 bases separates them. Reading the germline V gene gives CDR1 SNHLY and CDR2 FYNNEI. The CDR3, from cysteine to phenylalanine, totals 12 residues. Only the CDR3 portion is preserved as DNA: 36 bases, with reading frame beginning at the first base.